Presented here are 29 T cell receptor beta chains from one specimen sequenced in a study of prognosis after radiotherapy for stage I lung cancer. From genomic DNA, TCR beta CDR3 was amplified by two-round multiplex PCR. The use of primers specific to each TRBV and TRBJ gene characterized first-round PCR. TCRdb reanalysed the multiplex PCR reads using MiXCR and keeps one entry per CDR3 protein. This sample has about 16,000 distinct CDR3 sequences, with over 40% found just once. Specimen: PBMCs, collected before or after stereotactic body radiation therapy (not recorded which). These receptors were collected from a donor over 45 with non-small cell lung cancer.

This clonotype was counted at least ten times. The chain is built from TRBV5-1 and TRBJ2-1; 8 nucleotides match TRBD2. The CDR3 consists of 14 residues. The junction had 8 bases not matched to a gene; V was cut back by 4 bases and J by 8 bases. Germline values: CDR1 SGHRS, CDR2 YFSETQ. The CDR3 region is CASSPSGRVYEQFF. CDR3 nucleotide sequence: TGCGCCAGCAGCCCGTCCGGGAGGGTGTATGAGCAGTTCTTC.

V is TRBV6-1 and J is TRBJ1-3; no clear D. Trimming took off 8 bases at V and 1 base at J, with 9 bases between the two ends. The germline V gene has CDR1 MNHNS and CDR2 SASEGT. CDR3 length: 13 amino acids. In nucleotides, the CDR3 is TGTGCCAGCTACCGTCCTTCTGGAAACACCATATATTTT. It specifies CASYRPSGNTIYF.

With respect to this clonotype: This likely traces to a read error, being one base from a far larger clone. The rearrangement links TRBV6-9 to TRBJ2-2; 7 nucleotides agree with TRBD1. This CDR3 spans 16 amino acids. Germline V gene sequence: CDR1 MNHGY, CDR2 SVAAGI. The trim removed 3 bases at V and 3 bases at J, leaving 7 bases unmatched. CDR3 nucleotides: TGTGCCAGCAGTTACTCGGACAGGTCGTACACCGGGGAGCTGTTTTTT. This encodes CASSYSDRSYTGELFF.

This chain connects TRBV20-1 to TRBJ2-1; possible D gene TRBD2, 7 bases. The CDR3 runs 15 residues. The V and J ends lost 1 base and 8 bases respectively, with 18 bases between them. The germline gives CDR1 DFQATT, CDR2 SNEGSKA (reference sequence). The CDR3 protein is CSARVGEWEGDEQFF. Written as DNA, the CDR3 is TGCAGTGCTAGAGTGGGGGAATGGGAGGGGGATGAGCAGTTCTTC.

V gene TRBV5-1 combines with J gene TRBJ1-3; D is undetermined. Trimming pared 6 bases from V and 0 bases from J, leaving 13 bases between. Germline CDR1 is SGHRS and CDR2 is YFSETQ. CDR3 size: 15 residues. The CDR3 loop is CASIPDSHSGNTIYF. The CDR3 DNA reads as TGCGCCAGCATACCCGATAGCCACTCTGGAAACACCATATATTTT.

This clonotype was counted at least ten times. The chain couples TRBV5-1 to TRBJ1-3; D is unresolved. From germline, CDR1 is SGHRS and CDR2 YFSETQ. The germline V and J ends were trimmed by 7 bases and 1 base, with 12 bases remaining between them. CDR3 length: 14 amino acids. This CDR3 is CASSPTHSGNTIYF. CDR3 nucleotide sequence: TGCGCCAGCTCCCCGACTCATTCTGGAAACACCATATATTTT.

As regards this clonotype: A read error likely explains this, since a far larger clone differs by one base. CDR3 loop: CASSPNGSRYNEQFF. CDR3 sequence (DNA): TGTGCCAGCAGTCCAAACGGGTCTCGATACAATGAGCAGTTCTTC. The chain couples TRBV28 to TRBJ2-1; D gene unclear. The germline V and J ends were trimmed by 5 bases and 4 bases, with 15 bases remaining between them. CDR1 is MDHEN, CDR2 SYDVKM, per germline. The CDR3 contains 15 residues. Drawing the rest from reference TRBV28 and TRBJ2-1, the complete variable domain is DVKVTQSSRYLVKRTGEKVFLECVQDMDHENMFWYRQDPGLGLRLIYFSYDVKMKEKGDIPEGYSVSREKKERFSLILESASTNQTSMYLCASSPNGSRYNEQFFGPGTRLTVL.

To note about this clonotype: A much larger clone sits a single nucleotide away, making a read error possible. The chain combines TRBV5-1 with TRBJ2-1, with 8 positions matching TRBD2. CDR1 and CDR2 (germline): SGHRS, YFSETQ. The CDR3 consists of 14 residues. As DNA, the CDR3 is TGCGCCAGCGGCTTGGCCGGGGGGGGTAATGAGCATTTCTTC. Protein product: CASGLAGGGNEHFF.

This clonotype was counted many times. The V and J genes are TRBV20-1 and TRBJ2-3; TRBD1 matches at 8 bases. This CDR3 comprises 15 residues. Per the germline V gene, CDR1 is DFQATT and CDR2 is SNEGSKA (reference sequence). V gave up 2 bases and J gave up 1 base; unmatched junction bases: 5. CDR3 nucleotides: TGCAGTGCTAGACCGCCGACAGGGGGCACAGATACGCAGTATTTT. Its protein is CSARPPTGGTDTQYF.

This clonotype was observed once. This chain connects TRBV28 to TRBJ2-5; unclear D gene. V was trimmed by 6 bases and J by 2 bases, leaving 13 bases between them. There are 14 residues in the CDR3. Germline assignment: CDR1 MDHEN and CDR2 SYDVKM. The CDR3 DNA follows: TGTGCCAGCAGCTCCGGGTCATTTCAAGAGACCCAGTACTTC. This codes for CASSSGSFQETQYF.

The chain recombines TRBV12-3 or TRBV12-4 with TRBJ2-7, with D perhaps matching TRBD2 (6 bases). V lost 8 bases and J 3 bases, leaving 11 bases between the germline ends. This CDR3 has 12 amino acids. Written as DNA, the CDR3 is TGTGCCAGCGGCCAGGGAGGCTACGAGCAGTACTTC. Its translation is CASGQGGYEQYF.

This clonotype was seen repeatedly, ten times or more. CDR3 sequence: CASSFGGVVGEAFF. In nucleotides, the CDR3 is TGTGCCAGCAGCTTCGGGGGGGTTGTTGGTGAAGCTTTCTTT. V usage is TRBV11-1 and J usage is TRBJ1-1; D possibly corresponds to TRBD1 (5 bases). V lost 3 bases, J lost 7 bases, and 15 bases lay in between. This CDR3 contains 14 residues. Germline V gene sequence: CDR1 SGHAT, CDR2 FQDESV (reference sequence).

Notes on this clonotype: A much larger clone differs by one base, so this may be a read error. This rearrangement joins TRBV2 to TRBJ2-1; tentatively, D is TRBD1 (6 bases). V was trimmed by 7 bases and J by 4 bases, leaving 8 bases between them. The CDR3 contains 12 residues. CDR1 and CDR2 from the germline V gene are SNHLY and FYNNEI. CDR3: CASMDRYNEQFF. CDR3 sequence (DNA): TGTGCCAGCATGGACAGATACAATGAGCAGTTCTTC.

V and J are TRBV12-3 or TRBV12-4 and TRBJ2-3, with D possibly TRBD2 on 6 matching bases. The CDR3 is made up of 13 amino acids. Trimming removed 3 bases from V and 7 bases from J, with 11 bases in between. The CDR3 bases are TGTGCCAGCAGTTTGGGAGGATTTTATACGCAGTATTTT. Protein sequence: CASSLGGFYTQYF.

Only a few counts were recorded for this clonotype. The genes are TRBV29-1 and TRBJ1-1; D gene unclear. Trimming pared 3 bases from V and 3 bases from J, leaving 5 bases between. CDR3 length: 11 amino acids. Germline V gives CDR1 SQVTM, CDR2 ANQGSEA. CDR3 in DNA: TGCAGCGTTGATAAGGACACTGAAGCTTTCTTT. Translation: CSVDKDTEAFF.

This clonotype is medium-sized in the sample. The chain recombines TRBV7-2 with TRBJ1-2; 9 bases agree with TRBD1. Germline V gene lookup returns CDR1 SGHTA and CDR2 FQGNSA. This CDR3 contains 13 residues. Losses at the gene ends were 5 bases for V and 8 bases for J; bases not matched to a gene: 6. The CDR3 DNA reads as TGTGCCAGCAGCACGGGGACAGGGCAAGGCTACACCTTC. This translates into CASSTGTGQGYTF.

The sample holds many counts of this clonotype. The chain uses TRBV25-1 and TRBJ2-3; perhaps TRBD2 as D (5 bases). The CDR3 covers 13 residues. Per germline, CDR1 MGHDK and CDR2 SYGVNS. The V and J ends lost 8 bases and 2 bases respectively, with 11 bases between them. CDR3 sequence reads: CASGGFHTDTQYF. CDR3 sequence (DNA): TGTGCCAGCGGCGGGTTCCACACAGATACGCAGTATTTT.

With respect to this clonotype: A far larger clone lies a single base away; this is likely a read error. Because the CDR3's place on the DNA is in doubt, the DNA is left out and the CDR3 is given as listed by TCRdb. This chain uses TRBV6-4 with TRBJ2-3; the table assigns TRBD1, which was not confirmed against the DNA. The CDR3 is 14 amino acids long, termini counted. Germline V lookup: CDR1 MRHNA, CDR2 SNTAGT. CDR3 protein: CASSVGQGADTKYF.

The rearrangement uses TRBV7-9 and TRBJ2-7, with D possibly being TRBD1 (6 bases). Germline-derived CDR1 and CDR2 are SEHNR and FQNEAQ (reference sequence). This CDR3 is built from 17 residues. Deletions cut 2 bases from V and 4 bases from J, with 21 bases between. CDR3 protein: CASSLSLQGFTQYEQYF. CDR3 nucleotides: TGTGCCAGCAGCTTATCCCTACAGGGTTTCACCCAATACGAGCAGTACTTC.

As concerns this clonotype: A far larger clone is a single base away, which makes a read error likely. The chain is built from TRBV20-1 and TRBJ2-7; tentative D call: TRBD2 (6 bases). CDR1 and CDR2 (germline): DFQATT, SNEGSKA (reference sequence). This CDR3 spans 14 amino acids. Deletions cut 5 bases from V and 7 bases from J, with 21 bases between. CDR3 in DNA: TGCAGTGCTGCGGAGGGTGGCGAGGGCAATGAGCAGTACTTC. Encoded protein: CSAAEGGEGNEQYF.

This sequence joins TRBV6-2 or TRBV6-3 and TRBJ1-1; the D gene is possibly TRBD1 (5 bases). The CDR3 runs to 13 residues. Deletions cut 7 bases from V and 4 bases from J, with 13 bases between. CDR1 MNHEY and CDR2 SVGEGT come from the germline V gene. The CDR3: CASTQLGATEAFF. DNA for the CDR3: TGTGCCAGCACTCAACTAGGGGCCACTGAAGCTTTCTTT.

This chain joins TRBV19 and TRBJ2-5, with 9 bases identical to TRBD1. V was pared by 9 bases and J by 1 base, with 12 bases of the junction left unmatched. The CDR3 sequence is 16 residues long. The germline V gene encodes CDR1 LNHDA and CDR2 SQIVND (reference sequence). CDR3 in DNA: TGTGCCAGCAGCACCAAGGGACAGGGTATCCAAGAGACCCAGTACTTC. Amino acids: CASSTKGQGIQETQYF. The variable domain in full, completed from reference TRBV19 and TRBJ2-5, reads DGGITQSPKYLFRKEGQNVTLSCEQNLNHDAMYWYRQDPGQGLRLIYYSQIVNDFQKGDIAEGYSVSREKKESFPLTVTSAQKNPTAFYLCASSTKGQGIQETQYFGPGTRLLVL.

This clonotype was observed once. V and J are TRBV28 and TRBJ1-2; tentatively, D is TRBD1 (5 bases). The CDR3 has 12 residues. Germline V gene lookup returns CDR1 MDHEN and CDR2 SYDVKM. V was shortened by 2 bases and J by 12 bases, with 13 bases between the two germline ends. Written as DNA, the CDR3 is TGTGCCAGCAGTTTAAGGCAGGGAGAGAACACCTTC. This gives the protein CASSLRQGENTF.

The table lists this clonotype with many counts. This chain connects TRBV9 to TRBJ2-1, with unresolved D. In germline, CDR1 is SGDLS, CDR2 YYNGEE. This CDR3 is 15 amino acids long. Trimming removed 0 bases at V and 6 bases at J, with 13 bases between. DNA for the CDR3: TGTGCCAGCAGCGTAGCAGGTGCTTGGCCCAATGAGCAGTTCTTC. This gives the protein CASSVAGAWPNEQFF.

As for this clonotype: This is likely an artifact of a read error, given a far larger clone one base away. This chain uses TRBV6-1 with TRBJ2-6; tentatively, D is TRBD1 or TRBD2 (5 bases each). The CDR3 sequence is 15 residues long. The V gene's germline CDR1 is MNHNS and CDR2 SASEGT. The V end was cut by 6 bases, the J end by 0 bases, with 9 bases between. In nucleotides, the CDR3 is TGTGCCAGCAGAGGGGACCGCTCTGGGGCCAACGTCCTGACTTTC. It yields the protein CASRGDRSGANVLTF.

This clonotype was picked up many times. The chain recombines TRBV3-1 with TRBJ1-4, with D perhaps TRBD1 (5 bases). Trimming cost V 2 bases and J 8 bases, with 12 bases left between them. The CDR3 runs to 14 residues. Germline values: CDR1 LGHDT, CDR2 YNNKEL (reference sequence). CDR3 DNA sequence: TGTGCCAGCAGCCAAAGGGGAGGGGACGAAAAACTGTTTTTT. Protein: CASSQRGGDEKLFF.

There are many counts of this clonotype. The V gene is TRBV18, the J gene TRBJ1-2; 8 bases line up with TRBD1. CDR1 and CDR2 from the germline V gene are KGHSH and LQKENI. The CDR3 is 12 residues long. V lost 4 bases and J lost 9; bases outside the gene matches: 4. CDR3 residues: CASSLDRGSYTF. CDR3 nucleotide sequence: TGTGCCAGCTCACTCGACAGGGGTAGCTACACCTTC. Variable domain in full (rest from reference TRBV18 and TRBJ1-2): NAGVMQNPRHLVRRRGQEARLRCSPMKGHSHVYWYRQLPEEGLKFMVYLQKENIIDESGMPKERFSAEFPKEGPSILRIQQVVRGDSAAYFCASSLDRGSYTFGSGTRLTVV.

This clonotype was observed many times. The chain couples TRBV11-2 to TRBJ2-3; D perhaps matches TRBD1 (6 bases). CDR3 size: 12 residues. Germline loops: CDR1 SGHAT, CDR2 FQNNGV. V was pared by 4 bases and J by 6 bases, with 8 bases between. The CDR3 DNA follows: TGTGCCAGCAGCTCCGGACAGGATACGCAGTATTTT. This sequence encodes CASSSGQDTQYF.

On this clonotype: One base away lies a much larger clone, so this may be a sequencing read error. The rearrangement links TRBV9 to TRBJ1-4; 7 bases are shared with TRBD1. V was clipped by 5 bases and J by 8 bases; unmatched bases: 12. Per the germline V gene, CDR1 is SGDLS and CDR2 is YYNGEE. There are 15 residues in the CDR3. CDR3 sequence reads: CASRGTAWEVEKLFF. CDR3 DNA: TGTGCCAGCAGGGGGACAGCCTGGGAAGTGGAAAAACTGTTTTTT.